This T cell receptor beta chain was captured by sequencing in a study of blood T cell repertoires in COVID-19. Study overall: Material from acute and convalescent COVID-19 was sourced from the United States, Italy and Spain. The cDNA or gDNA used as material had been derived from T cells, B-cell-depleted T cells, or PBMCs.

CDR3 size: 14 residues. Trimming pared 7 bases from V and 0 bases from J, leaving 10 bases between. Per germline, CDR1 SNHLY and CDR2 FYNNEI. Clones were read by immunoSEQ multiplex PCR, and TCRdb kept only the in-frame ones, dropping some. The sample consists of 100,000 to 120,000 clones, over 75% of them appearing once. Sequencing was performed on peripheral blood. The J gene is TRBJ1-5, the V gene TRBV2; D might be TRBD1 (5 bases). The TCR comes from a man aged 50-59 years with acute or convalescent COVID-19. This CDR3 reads CASTPTDSNQPQHF. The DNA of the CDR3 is TGTGCCAGCACCCCGACAGATAGCAATCAGCCCCAGCATTTT.